This is a list of T cell receptor beta chains from one sample in a study of T cell repertoires in cytomegalovirus infection. The antigens of these receptors remain unknown. TCRdb called the reads again in MiXCR, with one record for every CDR3 protein. The sample has about 830,000 distinct CDR3 sequences, approximately 29% seen once. The sequenced sample was cultured CD8+ T cells from PBMCs, obtained from culture after CMV antigen stimulation. The receptors here all came from a human donor in good health (CMV status not recorded). Some clones in this sample may be carry-over from other donors' samples. Each CDR3 is given with its conserved first and last residue. Fields, in order: J gene, D gene, V gene, clone size, CDR3 DNA, CDR3 protein. A D gene is named only where the DNA matches it firmly. The size entry is marked missing in some rows and otherwise reads once, few, many or a size class.

j_call: TRBJ1-6
d_call: TRBD1
v_call: TRBV27
clone_size: .
cdr3_nt: TGTGCCAGCAGTATTAACAGGGGTCTTTCACCCCTCCACTTT
cdr3_aa: CASSINRGLSPLHF

j_call: TRBJ2-7
d_call: .
v_call: TRBV7-6
clone_size: .
cdr3_nt: TGTGCCAGCAGCGGTTTGGGGGGCTCATCCTACGAGCAGTACTTC
cdr3_aa: CASSGLGGSSYEQYF

j_call: TRBJ1-3
d_call: .
v_call: TRBV7-6
clone_size: many
cdr3_nt: TGTGCCAGCAGCTTAAGATCAGGGAACTTGGCTGGAAACACCATATATTTT
cdr3_aa: CASSLRSGNLAGNTIYF

j_call: TRBJ2-3
d_call: .
v_call: TRBV4-3
clone_size: .
cdr3_nt: TGCGCCAGCAGCCAAGGGGCAGCCACAGATACGCAGTATTTT
cdr3_aa: CASSQGAATDTQYF

j_call: TRBJ2-6
d_call: .
v_call: TRBV6-6
clone_size: few
cdr3_nt: TGTGCCAGCGCCGACAGCTCTGGGGCCAACGTCCTGACTTTC
cdr3_aa: CASADSSGANVLTF

j_call: TRBJ2-3
d_call: TRBD2
v_call: TRBV7-2
clone_size: many
cdr3_nt: TGTGCCAGCAGCTGGCCGAGACTAGCGGGGTCTTCTAGCACAGATACGCAGTATTTT
cdr3_aa: CASSWPRLAGSSSTDTQYF

j_call: TRBJ1-5
d_call: TRBD1
v_call: TRBV5-5
clone_size: .
cdr3_nt: TGTGCCAGCAGCTTGGCCGGGACAGGGGCGATAAACCTTCAGCCCCAGCATTTT
cdr3_aa: CASSLAGTGAINLQPQHF

j_call: TRBJ1-1
d_call: TRBD1
v_call: TRBV11-1
clone_size: many
cdr3_nt: TGTGCCAGCAGCGCCCGGACAGGTATGAACACTGAAGCTTTCTTT
cdr3_aa: CASSARTGMNTEAFF

j_call: TRBJ1-1
d_call: .
v_call: TRBV20-1
clone_size: .
cdr3_nt: TGCAGTGCTAGAGATACAGTGAACACTGAAGCTTTCTTT
cdr3_aa: CSARDTVNTEAFF

j_call: TRBJ2-2
d_call: .
v_call: TRBV5-4
clone_size: .
cdr3_nt: TGTGCCAGCAGCTCAACCGCGCAGTCAACCGGGGAGCTGTTTTTT
cdr3_aa: CASSSTAQSTGELFF

j_call: TRBJ1-1
d_call: .
v_call: TRBV10-3
clone_size: few
cdr3_nt: TGTGCCACAAAAACGAACACTGAAGCTTTCTTT
cdr3_aa: CATKTNTEAFF

j_call: TRBJ2-5
d_call: .
v_call: TRBV5-6
clone_size: few
cdr3_nt: TGTGCCAGCAGCTTAAATCCGGGACACCAAGAGACCCAGTACTTC
cdr3_aa: CASSLNPGHQETQYF

j_call: TRBJ1-1
d_call: .
v_call: TRBV6-5
clone_size: many
cdr3_nt: TGTGCCAGCAATCGCGGTGGTGAATCCACTGAAGCTTTCTTT
cdr3_aa: CASNRGGESTEAFF

j_call: TRBJ1-1
d_call: .
v_call: TRBV12-3/TRBV12-4
clone_size: few
cdr3_nt: TGTGCCAGCGGAAATGCCCCCACTGAAGCTTTCTTT
cdr3_aa: CASGNAPTEAFF

j_call: TRBJ2-7
d_call: TRBD1
v_call: TRBV27
clone_size: few
cdr3_nt: TGTGCCAGCAGTGACGGGACAGGGGGGCTTCTCGAGCAGTACTTC
cdr3_aa: CASSDGTGGLLEQYF

j_call: TRBJ2-2
d_call: TRBD2
v_call: TRBV25-1
clone_size: few
cdr3_nt: TGTGCCAGCAGTGAAGTCGGGAGGGGTCGGTATCACGGGGAGCTGTTTTTT
cdr3_aa: CASSEVGRGRYHGELFF

j_call: TRBJ1-4
d_call: TRBD1
v_call: TRBV7-9
clone_size: few
cdr3_nt: TGTGCCAGCAGCCTAAGGGGACAGAGTGAAAAACTGTTTTTT
cdr3_aa: CASSLRGQSEKLFF

j_call: TRBJ1-6
d_call: .
v_call: TRBV9
clone_size: .
cdr3_nt: TGTGCCAGCAGCGTGAGCAGAGACGATAATTCACCCCTCCACTTT
cdr3_aa: CASSVSRDDNSPLHF

j_call: TRBJ2-1
d_call: TRBD2
v_call: TRBV6-2/TRBV6-3
clone_size: .
cdr3_nt: TGTGCCAGCAGTTACTGGGCTAGCGGGGGGGCAAATGAGCAGTTCTTC
cdr3_aa: CASSYWASGGANEQFF

j_call: TRBJ1-1
d_call: .
v_call: TRBV20-1
clone_size: .
cdr3_nt: TGCAGTGCCATTGGACGGCGCGGGAACACTGAAGCTTTCTTT
cdr3_aa: CSAIGRRGNTEAFF

j_call: TRBJ2-3
d_call: .
v_call: TRBV3-1
clone_size: .
cdr3_nt: TGTGCCAGCAGCCTGTGGGGGGGGGGCCGGGAGAGCACAGATACGCAGTATTTT
cdr3_aa: CASSLWGGGRESTDTQYF

j_call: TRBJ2-3
d_call: .
v_call: TRBV27
clone_size: .
cdr3_nt: TGTGCCAGCAGTTCCCCAGGCAGGAACGAAGATACGCAGTATTTT
cdr3_aa: CASSSPGRNEDTQYF

j_call: TRBJ1-1
d_call: .
v_call: TRBV13
clone_size: .
cdr3_nt: TGTGCCAGCAGCTCCCCCCAGGTAGGGGTCAACACTGAAGCTTTCTTT
cdr3_aa: CASSSPQVGVNTEAFF

j_call: TRBJ2-4
d_call: TRBD1
v_call: TRBV7-2
clone_size: .
cdr3_nt: TGTGCCAGCAGCTTACGGGACAGGGGGTTTCTGGCCAAAAACATTCAGTACTTC
cdr3_aa: CASSLRDRGFLAKNIQYF

j_call: TRBJ1-1
d_call: .
v_call: TRBV19
clone_size: many
cdr3_nt: TGTGCCAGTAGTCCGGGGACGGGAGGAACTGAAGCTTTCTTT
cdr3_aa: CASSPGTGGTEAFF

j_call: TRBJ2-7
d_call: .
v_call: TRBV5-1
clone_size: .
cdr3_nt: TGCGCCAGCAGCTTGGGTCGGGACCCCCCCTACGGCGAGCAGTACTTC
cdr3_aa: CASSLGRDPPYGEQYF

j_call: TRBJ1-2
d_call: TRBD1
v_call: TRBV9
clone_size: few
cdr3_nt: TGTGCCAGCAGCATGTACGGGACAGGAATCTCGGGCTATGGCTACACCTTC
cdr3_aa: CASSMYGTGISGYGYTF

j_call: TRBJ1-5
d_call: .
v_call: TRBV6-2/TRBV6-3
clone_size: few
cdr3_nt: TGTGCCAGCAGTCTAGGGTCCGGCGGCCTTCATCAGCCCCAGCATTTT
cdr3_aa: CASSLGSGGLHQPQHF

j_call: TRBJ1-5
d_call: .
v_call: TRBV6-1
clone_size: .
cdr3_nt: TGTGCCAGCAGTGAATCGGGGGTACCCAATCAGCCCCAGCATTTT
cdr3_aa: CASSESGVPNQPQHF

j_call: TRBJ2-1
d_call: TRBD2
v_call: TRBV19
clone_size: .
cdr3_nt: TGTGCCAGTAGTATTTCGGGCCTAGCGGGGCACCCCTACAATGAGCAGTTCTTC
cdr3_aa: CASSISGLAGHPYNEQFF

j_call: TRBJ2-5
d_call: .
v_call: TRBV7-6
clone_size: few
cdr3_nt: TGTGCCAGCACTAGGGGCCCAGAGACCCAGTACTTC
cdr3_aa: CASTRGPETQYF

j_call: TRBJ1-1
d_call: .
v_call: TRBV7-9
clone_size: few
cdr3_nt: TGTGCCACCATATCTTCTACTCGGTCCCTGAACACTGAAGCTTTCTTT
cdr3_aa: CATISSTRSLNTEAFF

j_call: TRBJ1-2
d_call: TRBD1
v_call: TRBV29-1
clone_size: once
cdr3_nt: TGCAGCGTTCGATCACGGGACAGGGTGGAAGAGGATGGCTACACCTTC
cdr3_aa: CSVRSRDRVEEDGYTF

j_call: TRBJ2-1
d_call: .
v_call: TRBV5-4
clone_size: .
cdr3_nt: TGTGCCAGCAGCTTACCGGGACTGGCTAACAATGAGCAGTTCTTC
cdr3_aa: CASSLPGLANNEQFF

j_call: TRBJ1-5
d_call: .
v_call: TRBV6-1
clone_size: few
cdr3_nt: TGTGCCAGCAGTGAGTGGGGTGAAGGTAATCAGCCCCAGCATTTT
cdr3_aa: CASSEWGEGNQPQHF

j_call: TRBJ2-5
d_call: .
v_call: TRBV12-3/TRBV12-4
clone_size: .
cdr3_nt: TGTGCCAGCGCCAAAACAGACGGGACAATCCGAGAGACCCAGTACTTC
cdr3_aa: CASAKTDGTIRETQYF

j_call: TRBJ1-2
d_call: .
v_call: TRBV14
clone_size: few
cdr3_nt: TGTGCCAGCAGCCAAGGGGCCCTGAGGGGCTATGGCTACACCTTC
cdr3_aa: CASSQGALRGYGYTF

j_call: TRBJ2-5
d_call: .
v_call: TRBV28
clone_size: few
cdr3_nt: TGTGCCAGCAGTTCCTCGACAGTATGGTACCAAGAGACCCAGTACTTC
cdr3_aa: CASSSSTVWYQETQYF

j_call: TRBJ1-2
d_call: .
v_call: TRBV2
clone_size: .
cdr3_nt: TGTGCCAGCAGTGAGGGGGGTGACTATGGCTACACCTTC
cdr3_aa: CASSEGGDYGYTF

j_call: TRBJ1-5
d_call: .
v_call: TRBV4-1
clone_size: many
cdr3_nt: TGCGCCAGCAGCCAAGAAGTCTCCCAGCCCCAGCATTTT
cdr3_aa: CASSQEVSQPQHF

j_call: TRBJ2-1
d_call: .
v_call: TRBV7-7
clone_size: .
cdr3_nt: TGTGCTAGCAGCTTAGCGAAGGGCAGCAACAATGAGCAGTTCTTC
cdr3_aa: CASSLAKGSNNEQFF

j_call: TRBJ1-2
d_call: .
v_call: TRBV7-2
clone_size: many
cdr3_nt: TGTGCCAGCAGCTCATGGGGGGAGGCCTATGGCTACACCTTC
cdr3_aa: CASSSWGEAYGYTF

j_call: TRBJ2-1
d_call: .
v_call: TRBV15
clone_size: .
cdr3_nt: TGTGCCACCAGCGGTAGGAGGAGCTCCTACAATGAGCAGTTCTTC
cdr3_aa: CATSGRRSSYNEQFF

j_call: TRBJ2-3
d_call: TRBD1
v_call: TRBV7-8
clone_size: many
cdr3_nt: TGTGCCAGCAGCTTAGTGGGACAGTTCACAGATACGCAGTATTTT
cdr3_aa: CASSLVGQFTDTQYF

j_call: TRBJ2-7
d_call: .
v_call: TRBV7-9
clone_size: few
cdr3_nt: TGTGCCAGCAGCCGGACTGGCCGGTCGCAGTACTTC
cdr3_aa: CASSRTGRSQYF

j_call: TRBJ1-6
d_call: .
v_call: TRBV20-1
clone_size: .
cdr3_nt: TGCAGTGTCATACTAGGGGGGGCCCTCCACTTT
cdr3_aa: CSVILGGALHF